These T cell receptor beta chains were read from a single sample in a study of blood T cell repertoires in COVID-19. Repertoires were generated with immunoSEQ multiplex PCR, while TCRdb's copy carries only in-frame clones and drops some. The sample holds a few hundred thousand clones, about three quarters seen once. Sequenced material: peripheral blood. These receptors came from a woman in her sixties or seventies with acute or convalescent COVID-19. Both conserved end residues are part of each CDR3. A D gene is named only where the DNA matches it firmly.

j_call: TRBJ2-1; v_call: TRBV10-1; d_call: -; cdr3_nt: TGCGCCAGCAGTGACGACTTGGGCAATGAGCAGTTCTTC; cdr3_aa: CASSDDLGNEQFF
j_call: TRBJ2-5; v_call: TRBV27; d_call: TRBD1; cdr3_nt: TGTGCCAGCAGTTACACAGGGGGTGGAGAGACCCAGTACTTC; cdr3_aa: CASSYTGGGETQYF
j_call: TRBJ2-5; v_call: TRBV6-2/TRBV6-3; d_call: -; cdr3_nt: TGTGCCAGCAGTTACGGGACCGCCGGGGGGACCCAGTACTTC; cdr3_aa: CASSYGTAGGTQYF
j_call: TRBJ1-1; v_call: TRBV20-1; d_call: -; cdr3_nt: TGCAGTGCTAGACAGGACACTGAAGCTTTCTTT; cdr3_aa: CSARQDTEAFF
j_call: TRBJ1-4; v_call: TRBV2; d_call: -; cdr3_nt: TGTGCCAGCAGTGATATTGGAGGAGTACTGTTTTTT; cdr3_aa: CASSDIGGVLFF
j_call: TRBJ2-3; v_call: TRBV6-1; d_call: -; cdr3_nt: TGTGCCAGCAGTGTCGGGAGTTCCCAAACCACAGATACGCAGTATTTT; cdr3_aa: CASSVGSSQTTDTQYF
j_call: TRBJ2-1; v_call: TRBV27; d_call: -; cdr3_nt: TGTGCCAGCAGTTTATCGGGACACTCCAATGAGCAGTTCTTC; cdr3_aa: CASSLSGHSNEQFF
j_call: TRBJ2-7; v_call: TRBV5-1; d_call: TRBD2; cdr3_nt: TGCGCCAGCAGCGAGCCGGGAGGAGACGAGCAGTACTTC; cdr3_aa: CASSEPGGDEQYF
j_call: TRBJ1-5; v_call: TRBV7-8; d_call: TRBD1; cdr3_nt: TGTGCCAGCAGCTCCGGGACAGGTCACAATCAGCCCCAGCATTTT; cdr3_aa: CASSSGTGHNQPQHF
j_call: TRBJ2-1; v_call: TRBV7-3; d_call: -; cdr3_nt: TGTGCCAGCAGTGAAAGCGGTGGAAACAATGAGCAGTTCTTC; cdr3_aa: CASSESGGNNEQFF
j_call: TRBJ1-3; v_call: TRBV9; d_call: -; cdr3_nt: TGTGCCAGCAGCGTCGAAGGGAGCGGAAACACCATATATTTT; cdr3_aa: CASSVEGSGNTIYF
j_call: TRBJ2-1; v_call: TRBV7-3; d_call: -; cdr3_nt: TGTGCCAGCAGCGCGGGGCAGTTGGGAAAATATGAGCAGTTCTTC; cdr3_aa: CASSAGQLGKYEQFF
j_call: TRBJ2-7; v_call: TRBV7-6; d_call: TRBD1; cdr3_nt: TGTGCCAGCAGCTTAGGGCTCGGACAGGGGGCGAGAGGGGAGCAGTACTTC; cdr3_aa: CASSLGLGQGARGEQYF
j_call: TRBJ1-1; v_call: TRBV4-1; d_call: -; cdr3_nt: TGCGCCAGCAGCCAAAACGCTCCTGGGGCAGAAGCTTTCTTT; cdr3_aa: CASSQNAPGAEAFF
j_call: TRBJ2-2; v_call: TRBV6-2/TRBV6-3; d_call: -; cdr3_nt: TGTGCCAGCAGTTACTCGAGGCTTCGCGGGGAGCTGTTTTTT; cdr3_aa: CASSYSRLRGELFF